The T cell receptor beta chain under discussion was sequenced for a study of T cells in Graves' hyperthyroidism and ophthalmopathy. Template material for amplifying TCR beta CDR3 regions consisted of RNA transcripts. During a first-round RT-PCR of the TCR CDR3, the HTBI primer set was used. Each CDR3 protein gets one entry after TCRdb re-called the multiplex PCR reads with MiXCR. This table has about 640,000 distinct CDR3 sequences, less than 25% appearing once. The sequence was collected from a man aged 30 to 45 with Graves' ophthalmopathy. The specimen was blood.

This CDR3 is CATSESGIGEQYF. The CDR3 DNA reads TGTGCCACCAGTGAGTCAGGGATCGGCGAGCAGTACTTC. The chain has TRBV24-1 and TRBJ2-7; a possible D gene is TRBD1 (5 bases). The CDR3 has 13 amino acids. The V end was cut by 4 bases, the J end by 6 bases, with 12 bases between. Germline CDR1 KGHDR, CDR2 SFDVKD.